Each of the 30 T cell receptor beta chains below was sequenced from the same sample in a study of cytomegalovirus exposure and HLA in healthy donors. TCRdb keeps only in-frame clones here, not all; method: immunoSEQ multiplex PCR. The sample has roughly 180,000 clones; roughly 86% are singletons. The sample was PBMCs. The source of these receptors is a young man in good health and CMV-seropositive.

This clone turned up a few times. The chain joins TRBV25-1 to TRBJ1-1; D is uncertain. Between the trimmed V and J ends, which lost 3 bases and 1 base, there was a span of 6 bases. CDR1 is MGHDK and CDR2 is SYGVNS in the germline V gene. The CDR3 covers 13 residues. The CDR3 loop reads CASSDPGNTEAFF. The CDR3 bases are TGTGCCAGCAGTGACCCAGGGAACACTGAAGCTTTCTTT.

The chain uses TRBV5-8 and TRBJ2-7; D ambiguous. The CDR3 loop spans 10 amino acids. The germline gives CDR1 SGHTS, CDR2 YDEGEE. V was pared by 5 bases and J by 12 bases, with 12 bases between. Here the CDR3 reads CASRKPLLYF. DNA for the CDR3: TGTGCCAGCAGGAAGCCTCTCCTGTACTTC.

The V and J genes are TRBV5-4 and TRBJ1-4; possibly TRBD1 for D (6 bases). V lost 4 bases and J 1 base, leaving 8 bases between the germline ends. The CDR3 sequence is 14 residues long. The germline gives CDR1 SGHNT, CDR2 YYREEE (reference sequence). The CDR3 region is CASSLRGTNEKLFF. The CDR3 DNA reads as TGTGCCAGCAGCCTCAGGGGAACTAATGAAAAACTGTTTTTT.

CDR3: CASSDLAGVGEQYF. DNA for the CDR3: TGTGCCAGCAGCGATCTAGCGGGAGTTGGCGAGCAGTACTTC. The V call is TRBV7-2, the J call TRBJ2-7; TRBD2 matches 10 bases. CDR3 length equals 14 residues. Germline V gives CDR1 SGHTA, CDR2 FQGNSA. After removal of 5 bases from V and 6 bases from J, the junction contained 7 bases not matched to a gene.

The chain combines TRBV11-2 with TRBJ1-2; D is possibly TRBD1 (6 bases). The V and J ends lost 0 bases and 11 bases respectively, with 19 bases between them. The CDR3 is made up of 15 amino acids. Germline assignment: CDR1 SGHAT and CDR2 FQNNGV. The CDR3 sequence: CASSLDNHPGTIYTF. The CDR3 coding sequence is TGTGCCAGCAGCTTAGATAATCATCCGGGGACAATTTACACCTTC.

This chain joins TRBV25-1 and TRBJ2-1; the D gene is possibly TRBD2 (5 bases). The V gene's germline CDR1 is MGHDK and CDR2 SYGVNS. The CDR3 is made up of 14 amino acids. The ends were cut back, 3 bases at V and 7 bases at J, with 13 bases in the middle. The CDR3 DNA reads as TGTGCCAGCAGTGAGCCCCGGACTGTTAATGAGCAGTTCTTC. Protein product: CASSEPRTVNEQFF.

This clone was recorded once. The chain links TRBV2 to TRBJ2-3, with D possibly being TRBD2 (6 bases). The V gene lost 4 bases and the J gene lost 0 bases, with 14 bases spanning the gap. This CDR3 is 16 amino acids long. Germline V CDR1 and CDR2: SNHLY, FYNNEI. The CDR3 bases are TGTGCCAGCAGTGGGGACTCTTACCCTAGCACAGATACGCAGTATTTT. Translated, it gives CASSGDSYPSTDTQYF.

This clone has only one observation. This chain uses TRBV6-1 with TRBJ1-6; no clear D. The CDR3 runs 15 residues. The ends were cut back, 8 bases at V and 0 bases at J, with 11 bases in the middle. The germline V gene has CDR1 MNHNS and CDR2 SASEGT. As DNA, the CDR3 is TGTGCCAGCTCCCCCCGGGGCTCCTATAATTCACCCCTCCACTTT. Translation: CASSPRGSYNSPLHF.

The rearrangement links TRBV5-1 to TRBJ1-2; no clear D. Trimming pared 2 bases from V and 5 bases from J, leaving 16 bases between. Germline V gene data show CDR1 as SGHRS and CDR2 as YFSETQ. This CDR3 has 15 amino acids. The CDR3 sequence: CASSLSAQVRYGYTF. CDR3 DNA: TGCGCCAGCAGCTTAAGTGCCCAGGTTCGATATGGCTACACCTTC.

This clone is medium-sized by share. The chain is built from TRBV14 and TRBJ1-1; weak D call: TRBD1 (5 bases). CDR3 length: 15 residues. Trimming removed 3 bases at V and 7 bases at J, with 18 bases between. From germline, CDR1 is SGHDN and CDR2 FVKESK. CDR3 DNA sequence: TGTGCCAGCAGCCAGGCCGGGGCGCTGGGTGTTGAAGCTTTCTTT. Amino acids: CASSQAGALGVEAFF.

The rearrangement joins TRBV6-6 to TRBJ2-7; D remains unclear. The CDR3 loop spans 12 amino acids. The germline V and J ends were trimmed by 5 bases and 2 bases, with 7 bases remaining between them. Germline V gene sequence: CDR1 MNHNY, CDR2 SVGAGI (reference sequence). The CDR3 DNA is TGTGCCAGCAGTGACGAGGCCTACGAGCAGTACTTC. As protein: CASSDEAYEQYF.

This clone turned up a few times. The CDR3 loop reads CASSYSMGGQETQYF. The CDR3 DNA reads as TGTGCCAGCAGTTACTCGATGGGTGGGCAAGAGACCCAGTACTTC. The V and J genes are TRBV6-5 and TRBJ2-5, with D unclear. Trimming shortened V by 0 bases and J by 2 bases, and 10 bases separated the two germline ends. The CDR3 contains 15 residues. Germline V gene sequence: CDR1 MNHEY, CDR2 SVGAGI.

The chain couples TRBV4-1 to TRBJ2-2; weak D call: TRBD1 (6 bases). The length of the CDR3 is 15 residues. The germline V and J ends were trimmed by 1 base and 3 bases, with 9 bases remaining between them. CDR1 MGHRA and CDR2 YSYEKL come from the germline V gene. The chain's CDR3 is CASSQAGTYTGELFF. The CDR3 DNA is TGCGCCAGCAGCCAAGCCGGGACATACACCGGGGAGCTGTTTTTT.

V gene TRBV29-1 combines with J gene TRBJ2-2; TRBD2 agrees at 13 bases. Germline V gene lookup returns CDR1 SQVTM and CDR2 ANQGSEA. With V trimmed by 6 bases and J by 7 bases, 8 bases remained unmatched. The CDR3 contains 15 residues. CDR3 nucleotide sequence: TGCAGCGTGGGGACTAGCGGGGAGGGAGTCGGGGAGCTGTTTTTT. Protein: CSVGTSGEGVGELFF.

This clone has more than one count but fewer than ten. The chain couples TRBV18 to TRBJ2-7, with TRBD1 identical over 9 bases. Trimming took 3 bases from V and 2 from J; bases not matched to a gene: 8. This CDR3 is 16 amino acids long. The germline gives CDR1 KGHSH, CDR2 LQKENI. CDR3 amino acids: CASSPSLQGAAYEQYF. The CDR3 DNA sequence: TGTGCCAGCTCACCGAGTCTACAGGGGGCAGCCTACGAGCAGTACTTC.

V and J are TRBV30 and TRBJ1-5; TRBD1 agrees at 8 bases. CDR1 and CDR2 (germline): GTSNPN, SVGIG (reference sequence). V dropped 2 bases and J dropped 6; count of bases not matched to a gene: 6. This CDR3 has 14 residues. The CDR3 loop is CAWSSDRDAQPQHF. The CDR3 coding sequence is TGTGCCTGGAGTTCGGACAGGGACGCTCAGCCCCAGCATTTT.

The CDR3 nucleotides are TGCAGCGTTGACGTTTCAGGGGGCGGCCACGAGCAGTACTTC. It is translated as CSVDVSGGGHEQYF. This rearrangement joins TRBV29-1 to TRBJ2-7; 8 bases match TRBD1. This CDR3 has 14 residues. Germline trimming cut 3 bases from V and 5 bases from J; bases unmatched to any gene: 9. The germline CDR1 and CDR2 sequences are SQVTM and ANQGSEA.

This chain uses TRBV6-6 with TRBJ2-7; D not resolved. The germline V gene has CDR1 MNHNY and CDR2 SVGAGI (reference sequence). The CDR3 length is 15 residues. The V end was cut by 0 bases, the J end by 2 bases, with 11 bases between. The CDR3 DNA reads as TGTGCCAGCAGTTACTCAGGAGCCGCAACCTACGAGCAGTACTTC. It encodes CASSYSGAATYEQYF.

The count of this clone is one. The chain couples TRBV13 to TRBJ2-7; D is undetermined. V lost 0 bases and J 2 bases, leaving 14 bases between the germline ends. The CDR3 contains 16 residues. The germline V gene encodes CDR1 PRHDT and CDR2 FYEKMQ (reference sequence). CDR3 DNA sequence: TGTGCCAGCAGCTTAGGCCCGACCGCAGTAACCTACGAGCAGTACTTC. Translated, it gives CASSLGPTAVTYEQYF.

The chain links TRBV27 to TRBJ2-3; no firm D call. V lost 2 bases, J lost 8 bases, and 5 bases lay in between. The CDR3 totals 11 residues. Per the germline V gene, CDR1 is MNHEY and CDR2 is SMNVEV (reference sequence). This CDR3 reads CASSLDGTQYF. CDR3 nucleotide sequence: TGTGCCAGCAGTTTAGACGGTACGCAGTATTTT.

The V gene is TRBV7-8, the J gene TRBJ2-7; TRBD2 matches 12 bases. V shed 5 bases, J shed 0 bases, and the junction held 8 bases outside the gene matches. This CDR3 comprises 17 residues. Germline V gives CDR1 SGHVS, CDR2 FQNEAQ. In DNA, the CDR3 is TGTGCCAGCAGCCTGAGACTAGCGGGGGTCCTCTCCTACGAGCAGTACTTC. It specifies CASSLRLAGVLSYEQYF.

The CDR3 loop reads CASSDPVTDTQYF. CDR3 in DNA: TGTGCCAGCAGTGACCCAGTCACAGATACGCAGTATTTT. This sequence joins TRBV6-4 and TRBJ2-3, with unresolved D. The V gene lost 2 bases and the J gene lost 2 bases, with 5 bases spanning the gap. This CDR3 contains 13 residues. Per germline, CDR1 MRHNA and CDR2 SNTAGT.

The chain joins TRBV2 to TRBJ2-1, with 9 bases that match TRBD2. From germline, CDR1 is SNHLY and CDR2 FYNNEI. The CDR3 loop spans 15 amino acids. The J segment lost 4 bases and the V segment lost 5 bases, leaving 6 bases of the junction unmatched. The CDR3 loop is CASSIAGVEYNEQFF. The CDR3 DNA sequence: TGTGCCAGCAGTATAGCGGGAGTGGAGTACAATGAGCAGTTCTTC.

The gene calls are TRBV28 and TRBJ2-7; 8 nucleotides agree with TRBD2. The ends lost 6 bases at V and 7 bases at J; junction bases unmatched: 11. The CDR3 length is 14 residues. Germline CDR1 is MDHEN and CDR2 is SYDVKM. CDR3 loop: CASSQGLAPREQYF. The CDR3 DNA reads TGTGCCAGCAGCCAAGGACTAGCTCCTAGGGAGCAGTACTTC.

J is TRBJ2-5 and V is TRBV30, with 10 nucleotides matching TRBD1. CDR3 size: 15 residues. V lost 3 bases and J lost 4; bases outside the gene matches: 8. Germline-derived CDR1 and CDR2 are GTSNPN and SVGIG (reference sequence). DNA of the CDR3: TGTGCCTGGAGCGTGACAGGGGGCGTCGGAGAGACCCAGTACTTC. It specifies CAWSVTGGVGETQYF.

This rearrangement joins TRBV7-9 to TRBJ2-7, with no clear D. CDR1 is SEHNR and CDR2 is FQNEAQ in the germline V gene (reference sequence). The CDR3 covers 13 residues. The V end lost 2 bases, the J end lost 2 bases, and 7 bases lay between the germline ends. Here the CDR3 reads CASSLLATYEQYF. The CDR3 DNA reads as TGTGCCAGCAGCTTACTGGCAACCTACGAGCAGTACTTC.

This clone has only a few counts. The V gene is TRBV13, the J gene TRBJ2-7; 10 bases match TRBD1. Germline CDR1 is PRHDT and CDR2 is FYEKMQ (reference sequence). The CDR3 is 15 amino acids. The V segment lost 4 bases and the J segment 2 bases; nucleotides outside the gene matches: 5. The CDR3 region has the DNA TGTGCCAGCAGCTCCCCGGGACAGGGGACCTACGAGCAGTACTTC. It codes for CASSSPGQGTYEQYF.

This sequence joins TRBV5-1 and TRBJ1-6; a possible D gene is TRBD1 (5 bases). This CDR3 is 14 amino acids long. Trimming took 7 bases from V and 10 from J, leaving 18 bases between them. Germline assignment: CDR1 SGHRS and CDR2 YFSETQ. CDR3 nucleotide sequence: TGCGCCAGCTCCTACGCGAGGGGCAGATCACCCCTCCACTTT. Its translation is CASSYARGRSPLHF.

This chain joins TRBV9 and TRBJ2-7; 8 bases are a match to TRBD2. The CDR3 consists of 16 residues. Germline values: CDR1 SGDLS, CDR2 YYNGEE. After removal of 1 base from V and 0 bases from J, the junction contained 6 bases not matched to a gene. CDR3 nucleotides: TGTGCCAGCAGCGTAAGCGAGCGGGAGAACTCCTACGAGCAGTACTTC. Residues: CASSVSERENSYEQYF. The full variable domain, completed using reference TRBV9 and TRBJ2-7, is DSGVTQTPKHLITATGQRVTLRCSPRSGDLSVYWYQQSLDQGLQFLIQYYNGEERAKGNILERFSAQQFPDLHSELNLSSLELGDSALYFCASSVSERENSYEQYFGPGTRLTVT.

This clone was seen just once. The V call is TRBV5-6, the J call TRBJ2-7; 10 bases match TRBD2. The CDR3 loop spans 15 amino acids. The ends lost 4 bases at V and 2 bases at J; junction bases unmatched: 6. Germline V lookup: CDR1 SGHDT, CDR2 YYEEEE. The CDR3 spells CASSLRTSGTYEQYF. CDR3 DNA sequence: TGTGCCAGCAGCCTCCGGACTAGCGGAACCTACGAGCAGTACTTC.